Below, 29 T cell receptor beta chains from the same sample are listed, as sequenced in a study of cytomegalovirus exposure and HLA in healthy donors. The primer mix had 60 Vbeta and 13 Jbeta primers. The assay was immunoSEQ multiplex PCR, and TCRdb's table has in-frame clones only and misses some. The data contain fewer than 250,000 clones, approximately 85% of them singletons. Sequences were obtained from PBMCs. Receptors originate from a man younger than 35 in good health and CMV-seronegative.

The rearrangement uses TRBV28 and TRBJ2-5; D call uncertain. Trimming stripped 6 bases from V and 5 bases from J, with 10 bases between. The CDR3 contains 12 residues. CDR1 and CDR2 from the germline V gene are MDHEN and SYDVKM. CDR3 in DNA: TGTGCCAGCAGCCCCTCGAGGGAGACCCAGTACTTC. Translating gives CASSPSRETQYF. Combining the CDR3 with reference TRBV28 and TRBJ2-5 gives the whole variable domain DVKVTQSSRYLVKRTGEKVFLECVQDMDHENMFWYRQDPGLGLRLIYFSYDVKMKEKGDIPEGYSVSREKKERFSLILESASTNQTSMYLCASSPSRETQYFGPGTRLLVL.

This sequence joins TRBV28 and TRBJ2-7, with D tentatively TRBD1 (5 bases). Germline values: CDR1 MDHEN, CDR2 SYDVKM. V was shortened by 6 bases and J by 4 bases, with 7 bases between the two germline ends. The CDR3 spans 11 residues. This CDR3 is CASRAGYEQYF. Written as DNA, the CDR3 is TGTGCCAGCAGGGCAGGGTACGAGCAGTACTTC.

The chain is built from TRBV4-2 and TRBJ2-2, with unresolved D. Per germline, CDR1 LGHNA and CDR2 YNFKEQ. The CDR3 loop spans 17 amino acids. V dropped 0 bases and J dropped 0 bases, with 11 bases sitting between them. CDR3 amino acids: CASSQDVIAANTGELFF. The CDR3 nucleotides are TGTGCCAGCAGCCAAGATGTGATAGCAGCGAACACCGGGGAGCTGTTTTTT.

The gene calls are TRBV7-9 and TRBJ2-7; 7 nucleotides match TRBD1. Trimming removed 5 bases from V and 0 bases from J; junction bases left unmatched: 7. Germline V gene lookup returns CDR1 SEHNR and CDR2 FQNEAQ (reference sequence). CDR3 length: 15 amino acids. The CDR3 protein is CASSHRGRTSYEQYF. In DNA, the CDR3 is TGTGCCAGCAGCCACAGGGGACGAACCTCCTACGAGCAGTACTTC.

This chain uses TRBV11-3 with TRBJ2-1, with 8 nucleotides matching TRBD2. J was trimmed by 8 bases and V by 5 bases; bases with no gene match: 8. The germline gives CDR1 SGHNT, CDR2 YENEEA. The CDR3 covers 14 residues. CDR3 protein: CASSLSGGGDEQFF. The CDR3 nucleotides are TGTGCCAGCAGCCTGAGCGGGGGCGGGGATGAGCAGTTCTTC.

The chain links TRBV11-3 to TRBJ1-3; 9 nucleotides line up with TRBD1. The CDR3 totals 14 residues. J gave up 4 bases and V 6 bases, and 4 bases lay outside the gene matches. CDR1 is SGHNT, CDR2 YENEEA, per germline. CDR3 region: CASSPGQGGNTIYF. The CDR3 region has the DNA TGTGCCAGCAGTCCGGGACAGGGCGGAAACACCATATATTTT.

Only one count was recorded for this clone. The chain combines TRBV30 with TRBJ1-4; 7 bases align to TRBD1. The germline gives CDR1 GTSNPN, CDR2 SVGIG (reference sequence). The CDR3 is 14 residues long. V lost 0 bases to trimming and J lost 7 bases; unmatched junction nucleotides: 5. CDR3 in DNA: TGTGCCTGGAGTGTGGGACAGCACCTTGAAAAACTGTTTTTT. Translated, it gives CAWSVGQHLEKLFF.

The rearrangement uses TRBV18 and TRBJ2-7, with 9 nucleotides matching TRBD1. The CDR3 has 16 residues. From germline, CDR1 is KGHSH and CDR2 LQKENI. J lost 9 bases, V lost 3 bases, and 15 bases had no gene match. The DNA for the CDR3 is TGTGCCAGCTCACCCGGGACAGGGAGTATTTTCGAAGGGCAGTACTTC. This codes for CASSPGTGSIFEGQYF.

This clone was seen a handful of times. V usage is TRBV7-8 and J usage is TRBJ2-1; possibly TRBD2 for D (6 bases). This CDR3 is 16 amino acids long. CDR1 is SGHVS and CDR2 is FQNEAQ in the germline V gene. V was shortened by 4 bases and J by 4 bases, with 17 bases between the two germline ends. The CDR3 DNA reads TGTGCCAGCAGCTCGTTTAGGTTCGCGGGGTACAATGAGCAGTTCTTC. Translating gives CASSSFRFAGYNEQFF. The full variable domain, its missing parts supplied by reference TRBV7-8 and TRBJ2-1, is GAGVSQSPRYKVAKRGQDVALRCDPISGHVSLFWYQQALGQGPEFLTYFQNEAQLDKSGLPSDRFFAERPEGSVSTLKIQRTQQEDSAVYLCASSSFRFAGYNEQFFGPGTRLTVL.

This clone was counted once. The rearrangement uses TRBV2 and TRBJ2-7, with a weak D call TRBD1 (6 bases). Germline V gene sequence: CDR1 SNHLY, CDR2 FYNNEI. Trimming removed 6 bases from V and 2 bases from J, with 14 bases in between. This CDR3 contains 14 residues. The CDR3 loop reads CASRERTEAYEQYF. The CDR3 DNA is TGTGCCAGCAGGGAGAGGACAGAAGCCTACGAGCAGTACTTC.

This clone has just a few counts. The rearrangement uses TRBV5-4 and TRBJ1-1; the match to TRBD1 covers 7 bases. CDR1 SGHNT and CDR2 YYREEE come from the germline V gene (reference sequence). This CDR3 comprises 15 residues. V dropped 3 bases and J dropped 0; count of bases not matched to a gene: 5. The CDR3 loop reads CASSWGTDMNTEAFF. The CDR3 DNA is TGTGCCAGCAGCTGGGGGACAGATATGAACACTGAAGCTTTCTTT.

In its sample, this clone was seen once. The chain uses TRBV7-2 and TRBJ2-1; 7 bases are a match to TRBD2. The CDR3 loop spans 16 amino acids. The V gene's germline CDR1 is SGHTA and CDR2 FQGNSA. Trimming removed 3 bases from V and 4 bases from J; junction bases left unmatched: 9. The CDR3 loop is CASSFYLAEIYNEQFF. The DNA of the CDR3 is TGTGCCAGCAGCTTTTATCTAGCGGAAATTTACAATGAGCAGTTCTTC. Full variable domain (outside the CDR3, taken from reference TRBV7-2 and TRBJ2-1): GAGVSQSPSNKVTEKGKDVELRCDPISGHTALYWYRQSLGQGLEFLIYFQGNSAPDKSGLPSDRFSAERTGGSVSTLTIQRTQQEDSAVYLCASSFYLAEIYNEQFFGPGTRLTVL.

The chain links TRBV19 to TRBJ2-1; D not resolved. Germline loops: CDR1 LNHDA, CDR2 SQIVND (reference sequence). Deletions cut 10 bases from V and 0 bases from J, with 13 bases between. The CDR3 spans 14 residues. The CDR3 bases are TGTGCCACTTCTTCGCCCAGCTCCTACAATGAGCAGTTCTTC. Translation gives CATSSPSSYNEQFF.

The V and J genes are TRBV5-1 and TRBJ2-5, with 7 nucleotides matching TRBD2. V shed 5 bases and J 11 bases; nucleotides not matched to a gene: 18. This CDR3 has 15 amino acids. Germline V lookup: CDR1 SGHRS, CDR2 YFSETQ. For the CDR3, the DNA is TGCGCCAGCAGTCAACAACGGGGCGGGAGAGAGGAGCAGTACTTC. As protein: CASSQQRGGREEQYF.

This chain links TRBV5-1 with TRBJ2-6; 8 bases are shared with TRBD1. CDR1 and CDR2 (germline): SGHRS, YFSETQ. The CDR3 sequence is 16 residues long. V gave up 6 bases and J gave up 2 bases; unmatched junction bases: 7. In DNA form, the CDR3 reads TGCGCCAGCACCCGTCGACAGGGGACTGGGGCCAACGTCCTGACTTTC. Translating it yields CASTRRQGTGANVLTF.

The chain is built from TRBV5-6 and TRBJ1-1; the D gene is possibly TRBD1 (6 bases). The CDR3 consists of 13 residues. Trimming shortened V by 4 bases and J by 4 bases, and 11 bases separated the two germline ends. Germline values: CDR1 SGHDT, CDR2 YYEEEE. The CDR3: CASSLKGGTEAFF. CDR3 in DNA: TGTGCCAGCAGCCTTAAAGGGGGCACTGAAGCTTTCTTT.

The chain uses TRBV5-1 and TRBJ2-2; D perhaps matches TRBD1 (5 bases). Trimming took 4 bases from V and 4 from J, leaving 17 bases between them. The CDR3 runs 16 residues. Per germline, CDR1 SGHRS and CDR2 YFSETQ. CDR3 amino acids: CASSQTLQGITGELFF. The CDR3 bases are TGCGCCAGCAGCCAGACTCTCCAGGGAATCACCGGGGAGCTGTTTTTT.

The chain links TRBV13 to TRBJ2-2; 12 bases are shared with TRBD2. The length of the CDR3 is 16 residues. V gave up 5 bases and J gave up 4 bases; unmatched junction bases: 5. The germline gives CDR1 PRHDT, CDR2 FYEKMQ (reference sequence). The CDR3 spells CASSRPSGRGTGELFF. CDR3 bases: TGTGCCAGCAGCCGACCTAGCGGGAGGGGCACCGGGGAGCTGTTTTTT.

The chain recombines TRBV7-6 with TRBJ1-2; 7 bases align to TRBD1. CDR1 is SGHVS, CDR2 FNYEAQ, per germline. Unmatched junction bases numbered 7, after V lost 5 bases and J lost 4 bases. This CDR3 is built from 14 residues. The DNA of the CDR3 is TGTGCCAGCAGCAACCGGACAGGCCTCTATGGCTACACCTTC. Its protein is CASSNRTGLYGYTF.

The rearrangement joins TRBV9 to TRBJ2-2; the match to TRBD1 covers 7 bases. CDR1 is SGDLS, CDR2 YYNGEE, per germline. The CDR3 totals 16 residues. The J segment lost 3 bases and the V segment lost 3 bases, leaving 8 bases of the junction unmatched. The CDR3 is CASSAGGLGYTGELFF. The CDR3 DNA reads TGTGCCAGCAGCGCAGGGGGTCTGGGGTACACCGGGGAGCTGTTTTTT.

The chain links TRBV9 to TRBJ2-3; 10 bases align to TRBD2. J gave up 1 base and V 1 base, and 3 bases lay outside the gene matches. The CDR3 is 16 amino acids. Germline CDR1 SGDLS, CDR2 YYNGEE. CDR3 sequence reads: CASSVWTSGRTDTQYF. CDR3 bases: TGTGCCAGCAGCGTATGGACTAGCGGCCGCACAGATACGCAGTATTTT.

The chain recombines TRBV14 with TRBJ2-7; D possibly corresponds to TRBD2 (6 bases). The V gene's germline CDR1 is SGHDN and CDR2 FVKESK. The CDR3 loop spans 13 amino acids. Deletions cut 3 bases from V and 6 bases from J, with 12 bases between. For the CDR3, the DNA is TGTGCCAGCAGCCACCTGGGAGCGGGCGAGCAGTACTTC. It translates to CASSHLGAGEQYF.

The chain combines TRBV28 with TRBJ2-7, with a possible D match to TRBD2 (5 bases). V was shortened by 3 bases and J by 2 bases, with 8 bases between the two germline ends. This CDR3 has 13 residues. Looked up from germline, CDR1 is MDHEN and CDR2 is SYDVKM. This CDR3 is CASSLRTPYEQYF. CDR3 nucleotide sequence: TGTGCCAGCAGTTTGCGGACTCCCTACGAGCAGTACTTC.

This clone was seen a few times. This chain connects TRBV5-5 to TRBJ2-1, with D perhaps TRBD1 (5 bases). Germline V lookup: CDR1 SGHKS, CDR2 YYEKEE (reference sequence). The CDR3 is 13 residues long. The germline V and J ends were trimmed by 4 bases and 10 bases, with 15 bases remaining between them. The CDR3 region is CASSTSSRVEQFF. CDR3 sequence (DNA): TGTGCCAGCAGCACATCCAGCAGGGTAGAGCAGTTCTTC.

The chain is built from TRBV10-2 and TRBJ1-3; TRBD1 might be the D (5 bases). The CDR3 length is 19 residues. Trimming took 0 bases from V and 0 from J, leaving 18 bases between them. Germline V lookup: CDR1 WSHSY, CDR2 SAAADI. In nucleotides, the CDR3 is TGCGCCAGCAGTGAGTCGTATGGAGGGGCCGACTTCTCTGGAAACACCATATATTTT. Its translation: CASSESYGGADFSGNTIYF.

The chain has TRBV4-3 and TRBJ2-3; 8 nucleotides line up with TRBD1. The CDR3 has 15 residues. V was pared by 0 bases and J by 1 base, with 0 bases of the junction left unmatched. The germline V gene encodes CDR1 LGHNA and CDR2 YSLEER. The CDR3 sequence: CASSQDRGRTDTQYF. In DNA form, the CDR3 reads TGCGCCAGCAGCCAAGACAGGGGGCGCACAGATACGCAGTATTTT.

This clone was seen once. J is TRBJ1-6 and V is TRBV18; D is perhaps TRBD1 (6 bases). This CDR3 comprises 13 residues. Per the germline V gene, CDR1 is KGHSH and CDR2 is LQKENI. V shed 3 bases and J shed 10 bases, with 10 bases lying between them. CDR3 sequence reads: CASSPHRDSPLHF. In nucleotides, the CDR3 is TGTGCCAGCTCACCTCACAGGGACTCACCCCTCCACTTT.

Written as DNA, the CDR3 is TGCAGCGTGAGGACAGGGGACAACTATGGCTACACCTTC. Translated, it gives CSVRTGDNYGYTF. V gene TRBV29-1 combines with J gene TRBJ1-2; 9 bases are a match to TRBD1. The J segment lost 2 bases and the V segment lost 6 bases, leaving 4 bases of the junction unmatched. The CDR3 is made up of 13 amino acids. CDR1 and CDR2 (germline): SQVTM, ANQGSEA.

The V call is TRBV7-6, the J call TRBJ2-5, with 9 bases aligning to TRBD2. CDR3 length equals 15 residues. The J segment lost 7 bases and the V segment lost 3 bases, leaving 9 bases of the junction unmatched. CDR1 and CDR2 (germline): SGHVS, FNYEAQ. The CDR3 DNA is TGTGCCAGCAGCTTTTGGCGGGAGGGCCCAGTGACCCAGTACTTC. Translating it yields CASSFWREGPVTQYF.